This T cell receptor beta chain emerged from a study of blood T cell repertoires in COVID-19. The V end was cut by 6 bases, the J end by 7 bases, with 12 bases between. Germline V CDR1 and CDR2: SNHLY, FYNNEI. The CDR3 length is 12 residues. Profiling relied on immunoSEQ multiplex PCR, and the TCRdb table lists in-frame clones only, not all of them. The sample shows roughly 190,000 clones, about 85% of them seen only once. The rearrangement uses TRBV2 and TRBJ1-2; D gene unclear. The sequenced material came from peripheral blood. The clonotype comes from a human donor in a cohort sampled during active COVID-19. The CDR3: CASRLTRSGYTF. As DNA, the CDR3 is TGTGCCAGCAGACTTACGAGGTCTGGCTACACCTTC.